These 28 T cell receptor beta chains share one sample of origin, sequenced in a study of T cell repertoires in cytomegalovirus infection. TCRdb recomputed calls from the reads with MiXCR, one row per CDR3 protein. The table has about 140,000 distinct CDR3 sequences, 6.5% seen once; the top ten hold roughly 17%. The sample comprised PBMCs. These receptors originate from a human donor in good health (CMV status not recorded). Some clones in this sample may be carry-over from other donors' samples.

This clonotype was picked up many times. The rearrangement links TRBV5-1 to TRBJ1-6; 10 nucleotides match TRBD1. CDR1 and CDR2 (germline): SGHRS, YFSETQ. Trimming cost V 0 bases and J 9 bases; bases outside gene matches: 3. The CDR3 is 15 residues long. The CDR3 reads CASSLEGTGVSPLHF. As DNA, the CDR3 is TGCGCCAGCAGCTTGGAGGGGACAGGGGTTTCACCCCTCCACTTT.

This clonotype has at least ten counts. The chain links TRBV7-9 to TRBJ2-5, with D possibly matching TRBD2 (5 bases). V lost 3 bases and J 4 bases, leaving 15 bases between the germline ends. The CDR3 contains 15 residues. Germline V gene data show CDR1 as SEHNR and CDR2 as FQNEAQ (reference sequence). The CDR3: CASSFPSRSRETQYF. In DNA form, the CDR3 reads TGTGCCAGCAGCTTCCCTAGCCGCAGTCGAGAGACCCAGTACTTC.

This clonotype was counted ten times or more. CDR3 nucleotides: TGTGCCAGCAGTTACTCGGTCCCCCAGACCTCTGAAGCTTTCTTT. Translation: CASSYSVPQTSEAFF. The chain joins TRBV6-2 or TRBV6-3 to TRBJ1-1, with D hard to call. Trimming removed 0 bases from V and 6 bases from J, with 14 bases in between. Germline CDR1 is MNHEY and CDR2 is SVGEGT. The CDR3 spans 15 residues.

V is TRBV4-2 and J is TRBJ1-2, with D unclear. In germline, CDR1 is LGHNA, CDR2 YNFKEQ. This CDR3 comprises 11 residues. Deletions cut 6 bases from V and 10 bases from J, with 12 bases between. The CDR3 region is CASSEKEDYTF. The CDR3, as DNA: TGTGCCAGCAGTGAAAAGGAAGACTACACCTTC.

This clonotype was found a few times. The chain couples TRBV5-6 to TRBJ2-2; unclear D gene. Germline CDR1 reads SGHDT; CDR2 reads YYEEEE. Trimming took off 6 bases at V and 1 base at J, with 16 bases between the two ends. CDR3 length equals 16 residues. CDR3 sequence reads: CASTLSLRGNTGELFF. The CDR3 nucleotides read TGTGCCAGCACCCTCTCTCTACGTGGGAACACCGGGGAGCTGTTTTTT.

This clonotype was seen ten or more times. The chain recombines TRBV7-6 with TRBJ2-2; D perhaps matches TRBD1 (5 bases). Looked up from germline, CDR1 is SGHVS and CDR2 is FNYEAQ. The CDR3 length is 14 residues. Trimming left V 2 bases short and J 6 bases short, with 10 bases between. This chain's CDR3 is CASSLSQGPGELFF. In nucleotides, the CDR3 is TGTGCCAGCAGCTTATCCCAGGGTCCCGGGGAGCTGTTTTTT. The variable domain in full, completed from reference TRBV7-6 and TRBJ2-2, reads GAGVSQSPRYKVTKRGQDVALRCDPISGHVSLYWYRQALGQGPEFLTYFNYEAQQDKSGLPNDRFSAERPEGSISTLTIQRTEQRDSAMYRCASSLSQGPGELFFGEGSRLTVL.

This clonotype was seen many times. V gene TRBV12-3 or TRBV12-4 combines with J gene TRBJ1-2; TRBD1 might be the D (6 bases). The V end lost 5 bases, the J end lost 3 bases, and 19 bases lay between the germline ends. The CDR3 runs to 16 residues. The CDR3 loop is CASSRTGHPRDYGYTF. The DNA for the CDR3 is TGTGCCAGCAGTCGTACGGGACACCCACGGGACTATGGCTACACCTTC.

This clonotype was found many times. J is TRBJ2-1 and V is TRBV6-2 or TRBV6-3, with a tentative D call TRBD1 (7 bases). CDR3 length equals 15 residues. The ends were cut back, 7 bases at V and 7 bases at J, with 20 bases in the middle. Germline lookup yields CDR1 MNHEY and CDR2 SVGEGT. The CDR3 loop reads CASTTPLRGANEQFF. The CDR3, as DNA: TGTGCCAGCACCACTCCCCTCAGGGGGGCTAATGAGCAGTTCTTC.

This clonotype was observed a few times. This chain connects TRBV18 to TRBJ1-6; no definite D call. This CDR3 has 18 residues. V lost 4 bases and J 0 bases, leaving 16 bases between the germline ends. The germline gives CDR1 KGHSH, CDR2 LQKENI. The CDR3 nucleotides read TGTGCCAGCTCACGCGACCTAGGGCGGAGCTCCTATAATTCACCCCTCCACTTT. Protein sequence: CASSRDLGRSSYNSPLHF.

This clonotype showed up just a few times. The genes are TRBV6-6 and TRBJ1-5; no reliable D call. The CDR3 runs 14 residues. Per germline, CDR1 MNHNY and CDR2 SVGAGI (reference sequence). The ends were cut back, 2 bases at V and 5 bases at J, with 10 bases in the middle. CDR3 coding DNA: TGTGCCAGCAGTTACGCAACACGGGATCAGCCCCAGCATTTT. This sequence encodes CASSYATRDQPQHF.

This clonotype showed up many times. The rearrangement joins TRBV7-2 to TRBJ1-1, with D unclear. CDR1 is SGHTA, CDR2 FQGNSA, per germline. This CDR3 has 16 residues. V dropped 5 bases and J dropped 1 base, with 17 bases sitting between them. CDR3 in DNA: TGTGCCAGCAGCCAAGAGAGGCAGAGAACGAACACTGAAGCTTTCTTT. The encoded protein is CASSQERQRTNTEAFF.

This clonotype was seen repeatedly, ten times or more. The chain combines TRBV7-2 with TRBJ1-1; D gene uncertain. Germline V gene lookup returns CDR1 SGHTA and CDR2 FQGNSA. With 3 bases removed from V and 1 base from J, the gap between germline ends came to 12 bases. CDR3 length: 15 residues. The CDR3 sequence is CASSFTRGGNTEAFF. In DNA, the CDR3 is TGTGCCAGCAGCTTCACCCGGGGAGGGAACACTGAAGCTTTCTTT.

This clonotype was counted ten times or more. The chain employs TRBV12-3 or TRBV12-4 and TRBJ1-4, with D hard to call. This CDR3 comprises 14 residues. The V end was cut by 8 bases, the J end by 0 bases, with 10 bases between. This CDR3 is CASSDLATNEKLFF. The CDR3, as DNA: TGTGCCAGCTCGGATCTTGCAACTAATGAAAAACTGTTTTTT.

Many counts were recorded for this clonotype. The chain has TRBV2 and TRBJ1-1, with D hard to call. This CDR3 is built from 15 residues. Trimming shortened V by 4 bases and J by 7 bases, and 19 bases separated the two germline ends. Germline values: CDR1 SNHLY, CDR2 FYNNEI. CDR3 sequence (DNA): TGTGCCAGCAGTGCGCGGACGGCCCCTGGATTTGAAGCTTTCTTT. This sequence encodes CASSARTAPGFEAFF.

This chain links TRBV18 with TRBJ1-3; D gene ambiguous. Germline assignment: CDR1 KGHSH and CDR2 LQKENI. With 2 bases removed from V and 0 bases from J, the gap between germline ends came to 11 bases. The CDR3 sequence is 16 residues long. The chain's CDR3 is CASSPTRADSGNTIYF. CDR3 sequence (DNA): TGTGCCAGCTCACCAACGAGGGCCGACTCTGGAAACACCATATATTTT.

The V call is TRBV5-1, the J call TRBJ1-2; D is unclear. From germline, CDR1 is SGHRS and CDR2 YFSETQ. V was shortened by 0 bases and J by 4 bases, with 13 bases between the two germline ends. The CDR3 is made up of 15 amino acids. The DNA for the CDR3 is TGCGCCAGCAGCTTGGCCGGAGGATCGCTCTATGGCTACACCTTC. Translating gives CASSLAGGSLYGYTF.

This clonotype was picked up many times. CDR3 region: CAGVAGLATDTQYF. Here the CDR3 DNA reads TGTGCCGGGGTGGCGGGACTCGCTACAGATACGCAGTATTTT. This chain connects TRBV7-3 to TRBJ2-3; the D gene is possibly TRBD2 (6 bases). Germline loops: CDR1 SGHTA, CDR2 FQGTGA. The CDR3 sequence is 14 residues long. Trimming removed 11 bases at V and 3 bases at J, with 18 bases between.

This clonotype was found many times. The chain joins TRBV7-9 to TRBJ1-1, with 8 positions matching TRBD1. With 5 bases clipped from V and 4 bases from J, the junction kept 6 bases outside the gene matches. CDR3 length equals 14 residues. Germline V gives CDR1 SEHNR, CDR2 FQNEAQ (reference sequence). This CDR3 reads CASSQTGGLTEAFF. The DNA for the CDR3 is TGTGCCAGCAGCCAAACAGGGGGGCTCACTGAAGCTTTCTTT.

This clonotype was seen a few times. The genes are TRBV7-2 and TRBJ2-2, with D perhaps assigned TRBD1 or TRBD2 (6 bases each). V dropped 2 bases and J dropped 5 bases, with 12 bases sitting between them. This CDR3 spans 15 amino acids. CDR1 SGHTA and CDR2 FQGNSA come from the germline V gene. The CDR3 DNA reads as TGTGCCAGCAGCTTATCGGGGGCGCGAACCGGGGAGCTGTTTTTT. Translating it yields CASSLSGARTGELFF.

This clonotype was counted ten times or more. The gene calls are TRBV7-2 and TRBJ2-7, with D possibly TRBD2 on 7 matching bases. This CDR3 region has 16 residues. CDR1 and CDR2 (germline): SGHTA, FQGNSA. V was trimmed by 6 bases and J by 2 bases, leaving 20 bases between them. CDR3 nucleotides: TGTGCCAGCAGTACGGCGGGGGCGGGGGCCCCCTACGAGCAGTACTTC. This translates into CASSTAGAGAPYEQYF. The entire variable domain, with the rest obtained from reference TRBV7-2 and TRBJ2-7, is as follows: GAGVSQSPSNKVTEKGKDVELRCDPISGHTALYWYRQSLGQGLEFLIYFQGNSAPDKSGLPSDRFSAERTGGSVSTLTIQRTQQEDSAVYLCASSTAGAGAPYEQYFGPGTRLTVT.

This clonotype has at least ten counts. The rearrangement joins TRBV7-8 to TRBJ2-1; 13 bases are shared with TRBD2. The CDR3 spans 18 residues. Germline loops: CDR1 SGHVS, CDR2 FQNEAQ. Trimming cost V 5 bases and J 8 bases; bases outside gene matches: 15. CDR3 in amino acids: CASSMRSVWTSGGDEQFF. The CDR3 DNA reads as TGTGCCAGCAGCATGAGATCGGTTTGGACTAGCGGGGGCGATGAGCAGTTCTTC.

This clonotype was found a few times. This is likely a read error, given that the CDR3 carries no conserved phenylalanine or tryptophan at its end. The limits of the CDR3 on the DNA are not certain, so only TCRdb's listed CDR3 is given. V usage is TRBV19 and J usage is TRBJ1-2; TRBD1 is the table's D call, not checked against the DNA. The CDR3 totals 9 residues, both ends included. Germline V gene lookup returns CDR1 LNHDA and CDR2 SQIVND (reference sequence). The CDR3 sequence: CASSTGQTP.

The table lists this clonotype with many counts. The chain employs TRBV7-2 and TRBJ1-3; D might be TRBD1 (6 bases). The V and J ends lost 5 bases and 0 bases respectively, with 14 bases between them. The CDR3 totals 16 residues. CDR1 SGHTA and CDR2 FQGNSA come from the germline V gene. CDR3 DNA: TGTGCCAGCAGCCTGAACAGGGTTCTCTCTGGAAACACCATATATTTT. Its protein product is CASSLNRVLSGNTIYF. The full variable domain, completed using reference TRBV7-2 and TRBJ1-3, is GAGVSQSPSNKVTEKGKDVELRCDPISGHTALYWYRQSLGQGLEFLIYFQGNSAPDKSGLPSDRFSAERTGGSVSTLTIQRTQQEDSAVYLCASSLNRVLSGNTIYFGEGSWLTVV.

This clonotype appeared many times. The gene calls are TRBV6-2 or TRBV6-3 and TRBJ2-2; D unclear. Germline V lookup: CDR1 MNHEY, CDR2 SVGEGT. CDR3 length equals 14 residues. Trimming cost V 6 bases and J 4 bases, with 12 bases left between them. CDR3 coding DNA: TGTGCCAGCAGGGCAGGTCAGCCCACCGGGGAGCTGTTTTTT. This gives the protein CASRAGQPTGELFF.

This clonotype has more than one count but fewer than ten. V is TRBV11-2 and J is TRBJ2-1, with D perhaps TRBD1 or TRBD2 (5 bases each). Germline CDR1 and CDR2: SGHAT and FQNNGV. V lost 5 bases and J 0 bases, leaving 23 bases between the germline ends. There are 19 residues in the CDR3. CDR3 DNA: TGTGCCAGCAGCCGACCCCGCGAGGGGCCTTCGAGCTCCTACAATGAGCAGTTCTTC. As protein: CASSRPREGPSSSYNEQFF.

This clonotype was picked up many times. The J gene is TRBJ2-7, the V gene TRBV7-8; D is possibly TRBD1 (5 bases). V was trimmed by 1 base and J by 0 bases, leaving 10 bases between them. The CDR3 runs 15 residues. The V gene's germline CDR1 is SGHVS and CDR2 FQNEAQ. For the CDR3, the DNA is TGTGCCAGCAGCTTAGTCAGGGCCTCCTCCTACGAGCAGTACTTC. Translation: CASSLVRASSYEQYF.

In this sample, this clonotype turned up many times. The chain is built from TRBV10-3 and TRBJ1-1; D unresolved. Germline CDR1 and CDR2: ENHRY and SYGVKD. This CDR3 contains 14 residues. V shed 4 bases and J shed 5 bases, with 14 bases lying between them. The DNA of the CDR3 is TGTGCCATCAGTGTCCAGGAGGGTGGTACTGAAGCTTTCTTT. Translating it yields CAISVQEGGTEAFF.

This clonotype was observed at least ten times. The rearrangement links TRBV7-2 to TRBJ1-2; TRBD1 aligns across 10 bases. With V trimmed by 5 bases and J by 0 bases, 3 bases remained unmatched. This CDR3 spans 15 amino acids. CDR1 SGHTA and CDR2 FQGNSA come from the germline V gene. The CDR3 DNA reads TGTGCCAGCAGCCGAGACAGGGGGCCTAACTATGGCTACACCTTC. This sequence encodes CASSRDRGPNYGYTF.